The entry below describes one T cell receptor (beta chain). This specimen comes from a study of T cell changes during pregnancy in multiple sclerosis. Profiling relied on immunoSEQ multiplex PCR, and the TCRdb table lists in-frame clones only, not all of them. The data show about 24,000 clones, around nine tenths seen once. The CDR3 runs 11 residues. The germline V and J ends were trimmed by 6 bases and 3 bases, with 4 bases remaining between them. Germline V gene sequence: CDR1 LNHDA, CDR2 SQIVND (reference sequence). The material sequenced was CD8+ T cells from peripheral blood mononuclear cells, taken in the third trimester of pregnancy. The chain has TRBV19 and TRBJ2-3; the D is unclear. The clonotype originates from a female donor in good health, enrolled as a control in a pregnancy study. CDR3 sequence: CASSQTDTQYF. Written as DNA, the CDR3 is TGTGCCAGTAGCCAGACAGATACGCAGTATTTT.